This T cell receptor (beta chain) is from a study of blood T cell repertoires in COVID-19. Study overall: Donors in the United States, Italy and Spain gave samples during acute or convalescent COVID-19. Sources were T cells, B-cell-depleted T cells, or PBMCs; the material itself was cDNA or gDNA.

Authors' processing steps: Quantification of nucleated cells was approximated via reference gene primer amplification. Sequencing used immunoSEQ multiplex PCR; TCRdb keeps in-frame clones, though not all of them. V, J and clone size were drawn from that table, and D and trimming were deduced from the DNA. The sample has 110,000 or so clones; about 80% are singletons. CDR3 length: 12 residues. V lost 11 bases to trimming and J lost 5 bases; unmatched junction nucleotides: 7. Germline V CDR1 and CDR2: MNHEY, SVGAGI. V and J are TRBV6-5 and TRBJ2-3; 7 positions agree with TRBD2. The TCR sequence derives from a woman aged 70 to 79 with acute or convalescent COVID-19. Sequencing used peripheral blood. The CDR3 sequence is CAAREGIDTQYF. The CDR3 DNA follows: TGTGCCGCCAGGGAGGGTATAGATACGCAGTATTTT.